The clone carrying this T cell receptor (beta chain) was counted once. The repertoire was sequenced with immunoSEQ multiplex PCR; TCRdb's copy has only in-frame clones and lacks some. This sample has roughly 120,000 clones, with roughly 90% found just once. The CDR3 runs 14 residues. Germline lookup yields CDR1 SGHRS and CDR2 YFSETQ. The V and J ends lost 4 bases and 6 bases respectively, with 14 bases between them. This sample stems from a study of control samples from healthy donors and cancer patients. J is TRBJ2-1 and V is TRBV5-1; D is unclear. The material sequenced was blood. The source is a middle-aged man in good health. This CDR3 is CASSTATLANEQFF. Here the CDR3 DNA reads TGCGCCAGCAGCACGGCGACTCTTGCCAATGAGCAGTTCTTC. Full variable domain (missing parts from reference TRBV5-1 and TRBJ2-1): KAGVTQTPRYLIKTRGQQVTLSCSPISGHRSVSWYQQTPGQGLQFLFEYFSETQRNKGNFPGRFSGRQFSNSRSEMNVSTLELGDSALYLCASSTATLANEQFFGPGTRLTVL.